This TCR beta chain was captured by sequencing in a study of regulatory T cells in long-lasting Graves disease. A remark on this clonotype: Mismatch with germline at one junction end may stem from a read error.

Combining iRepertoire HTBI primers with Arm-PCR of CDR3 regions, the authors built TCR beta libraries. TCRdb ran MiXCR on the multiplex PCR reads and lists one entry per CDR3 protein. Among 440,000 or so distinct CDR3 sequences listed, about 15% were seen once. CDR3 length: 15 amino acids. CDR1 is MDHEN, CDR2 SYDVKM, per germline. The time point: newly diagnosed GD, antithyroid drugs for less than 3 months. PBMC RNA served as the TCR library source. A further study also used this sample, focusing on T cells in Graves' hyperthyroidism and ophthalmopathy.

This rearrangement joins TRBV28 to TRBJ1-5; perhaps TRBD1 as D (5 bases). The clonotype was recovered from a woman aged 25 to 45 with Graves disease. Source: peripheral blood mononuclear cells (PBMCs), taken at new diagnosis, from a patient treated with antithyroid drugs. CDR3 in amino acids: CASIEKGRGNQLQHF. The CDR3 region has the DNA TGTGCCAGCATCGAAAAGGGGCGCGGCAATCAGCTCCAGCATTTT.